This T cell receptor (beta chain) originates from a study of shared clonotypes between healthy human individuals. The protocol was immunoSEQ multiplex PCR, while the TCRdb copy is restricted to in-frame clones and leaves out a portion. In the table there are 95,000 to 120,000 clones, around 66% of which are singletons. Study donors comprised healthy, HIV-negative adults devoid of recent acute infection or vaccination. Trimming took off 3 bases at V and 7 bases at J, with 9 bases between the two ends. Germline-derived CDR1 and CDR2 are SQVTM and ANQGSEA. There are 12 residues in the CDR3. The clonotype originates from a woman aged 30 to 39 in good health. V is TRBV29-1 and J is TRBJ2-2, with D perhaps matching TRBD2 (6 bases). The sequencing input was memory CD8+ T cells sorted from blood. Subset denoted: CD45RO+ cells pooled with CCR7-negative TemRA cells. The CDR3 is CSVEEAGGELFF. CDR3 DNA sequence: TGCAGCGTTGAGGAAGCGGGCGGGGAGCTGTTTTTT.